The 9 T cell receptor beta chains given below trace back to one sample, sequenced in a study of T cell responses to AZD1222 COVID-19 vaccine. Sequencing used immunoSEQ multiplex PCR; TCRdb keeps in-frame clones, though not all of them. The sample consists of 150,000 to 160,000 clones, 90% of them appearing once. The sample consisted of peripheral blood, taken 28 days after the second AZD1222 dose. These receptors were taken from an adult who received the AZD1222 COVID-19 vaccine.

This chain connects TRBV14 to TRBJ1-6; 7 bases are shared with TRBD1. V was clipped by 3 bases and J by 3 bases; unmatched bases: 2. The CDR3 extends over 15 amino acids. Germline values: CDR1 SGHDN, CDR2 FVKESK. The CDR3 region is CASSQGQIYNSPLHF. The CDR3 DNA is TGTGCCAGCAGCCAGGGACAGATCTATAATTCACCCCTCCACTTT.

The chain is built from TRBV7-3 and TRBJ2-1, with TRBD2 matching 7 bases. The CDR3 covers 16 residues. The V gene's germline CDR1 is SGHTA and CDR2 FQGTGA. Trimming at V came to 2 bases and at J to 5 bases, leaving 9 bases not matched to a gene. CDR3 nucleotides: TGTGCCAGCAGCTTAGGTATAGGACTAGACCACAATGAGCAGTTCTTC. It encodes CASSLGIGLDHNEQFF.

The J gene is TRBJ1-1, the V gene TRBV18; D possibly corresponds to TRBD1 (6 bases). V lost 6 bases and J lost 5, with 19 bases in between. CDR3 length: 15 amino acids. CDR1 is KGHSH and CDR2 is LQKENI in the germline V gene. The CDR3: CASSFERGRDTEAFF. In DNA, the CDR3 is TGTGCCAGCTCCTTTGAAAGGGGGAGGGATACTGAAGCTTTCTTT. The full variable domain, completed using reference TRBV18 and TRBJ1-1, is NAGVMQNPRHLVRRRGQEARLRCSPMKGHSHVYWYRQLPEEGLKFMVYLQKENIIDESGMPKERFSAEFPKEGPSILRIQQVVRGDSAAYFCASSFERGRDTEAFFGQGTRLTVV.

This chain joins TRBV7-9 and TRBJ2-5; a weak D match, TRBD1 (6 bases). Trimming removed 3 bases at V and 3 bases at J, with 8 bases between. The CDR3 has 13 amino acids. The germline V gene has CDR1 SEHNR and CDR2 FQNEAQ (reference sequence). In DNA form, the CDR3 reads TGTGCCAGCAGCTTTCGGGACAAAGAGACCCAGTACTTC. This encodes CASSFRDKETQYF. Supplemented by reference TRBV7-9 and TRBJ2-5, the full variable domain reads DTGVSQNPRHKITKRGQNVTFRCDPISEHNRLYWYRQTLGQGPEFLTYFQNEAQLEKSRLLSDRFSAERPKGSFSTLEIQRTEQGDSAMYLCASSFRDKETQYFGPGTRLLVL.

The V gene is TRBV5-5, the J gene TRBJ1-6; TRBD1 might be the D (6 bases). CDR1 and CDR2 from the germline V gene are SGHKS and YYEKEE (reference sequence). V was cut by 4 bases and J by 14 bases, with 16 bases left in between. This CDR3 contains 13 residues. CDR3 sequence reads: CASSGVGGGALHF. DNA for the CDR3: TGTGCCAGCAGCGGCGTAGGGGGAGGAGCCCTCCACTTT.

The chain joins TRBV6-5 to TRBJ2-7; TRBD1 or TRBD2 may be the D gene (5 bases each). The CDR3 spans 13 residues. V lost 6 bases and J lost 3, with 12 bases in between. Germline V CDR1 and CDR2: MNHEY, SVGAGI. CDR3 DNA: TGTGCCAGCAGGTCGGGACCCTTCTACGAGCAGTACTTC. Translated, it gives CASRSGPFYEQYF.

The rearrangement links TRBV10-3 to TRBJ2-7; D is ambiguous. In germline, CDR1 is ENHRY, CDR2 SYGVKD. V gave up 1 base and J gave up 4 bases, with 8 bases separating them. The CDR3 loop spans 13 amino acids. DNA for the CDR3: TGTGCCATCAGTGAGTTAACGGGTTACGAGCAGTACTTC. This codes for CAISELTGYEQYF.

The chain links TRBV29-1 to TRBJ1-6, with D possibly matching TRBD1 (6 bases). V was trimmed by 7 bases and J by 6 bases, leaving 13 bases between them. Germline values: CDR1 SQVTM, CDR2 ANQGSEA. The CDR3 has 13 amino acids. The DNA for the CDR3 is TGCAGCGCGAAACTAGGGGGTAATTCACCCCTCCACTTT. Protein sequence: CSAKLGGNSPLHF. Using reference TRBV29-1 and TRBJ1-6 for the parts outside the CDR3, the full variable domain is SAVISQKPSRDICQRGTSLTIQCQVDSQVTMMFWYRQQPGQSLTLIATANQGSEATYESGFVIDKFPISRPNLTFSTLTVSNMSPEDSSIYLCSAKLGGNSPLHFGNGTRLTVT.

The V call is TRBV6-5, the J call TRBJ2-7, with 11 bases fitting TRBD2. Trimming at V came to 6 bases and at J to 0 bases, leaving 4 bases not matched to a gene. The CDR3 loop spans 15 amino acids. CDR1 and CDR2 from the germline V gene are MNHEY and SVGAGI. This chain's CDR3 is CASRQLAGDSYEQYF. In DNA form, the CDR3 reads TGTGCCAGCAGGCAACTAGCGGGGGACTCCTACGAGCAGTACTTC.